These 17 T cell receptor beta chains were all obtained from the same sample, sequenced in a study of T cells in Graves' hyperthyroidism and ophthalmopathy. The investigators amplified TCR beta CDR3 regions from RNA transcripts. TCR CDR3 regions were first amplified by RT-PCR with HTBI primers. TCRdb recomputed calls from the multiplex PCR reads with MiXCR, one row per CDR3 protein. Among about 350,000 distinct CDR3 sequences listed, over 15% were seen once. Sequencing was performed on blood. All receptors derive from a woman between 40 and 50 years old with Graves' ophthalmopathy.

In the case of this clonotype: A single base separates this from a much larger clone, so it may be a read error. The chain has TRBV11-2 and TRBJ1-1; 9 bases fit TRBD1. Germline CDR1 SGHAT, CDR2 FQNNGV. Trimming removed 6 bases from V and 1 base from J; junction bases left unmatched: 6. The CDR3 is 15 amino acids. The DNA for the CDR3 is TGTGCCAGCAGATTGACAGGGGGTGAGAACACTGAAGCTTTCTTT. Translated, it gives CASRLTGGENTEAFF.

This clonotype was counted many times. The V call is TRBV19, the J call TRBJ2-1; no firm D call. Germline lookup yields CDR1 LNHDA and CDR2 SQIVND (reference sequence). V was pared by 8 bases and J by 5 bases, with 4 bases between. CDR3 length: 10 residues. The CDR3: CASGNNEQFF. As DNA, the CDR3 is TGTGCCAGTGGAAACAATGAGCAGTTCTTC.

The genes are TRBV7-2 and TRBJ1-2; a possible D gene is TRBD1 (5 bases). The germline V gene encodes CDR1 SGHTA and CDR2 FQGNSA. Trimming took 5 bases from V and 5 from J, leaving 18 bases between them. The CDR3 contains 15 residues. This CDR3 reads CASSPTGGLAYGYTF. The CDR3 DNA is TGTGCCAGCAGCCCGACGGGGGGGTTAGCGTATGGCTACACCTTC.

This clonotype has at least ten counts. The chain joins TRBV29-1 to TRBJ2-7; a possible D gene is TRBD2 (6 bases). The CDR3 loop spans 15 amino acids. V dropped 1 base and J dropped 2 bases, with 15 bases sitting between them. Looked up from germline, CDR1 is SQVTM and CDR2 is ANQGSEA. The CDR3 here is CSVEGTRESTYEQYF. The CDR3 DNA reads TGCAGCGTTGAAGGTACCCGGGAGTCTACCTACGAGCAGTACTTC.

In this sample, this clonotype turned up many times. This chain uses TRBV28 with TRBJ2-7; 10 bases are a match to TRBD2. CDR3 length: 18 amino acids. Germline CDR1 and CDR2: MDHEN and SYDVKM. V dropped 2 bases and J dropped 1; count of bases not matched to a gene: 11. The CDR3 DNA sequence: TGTGCCAGCAGTTTAGAGTTCCTAGCGGGAGAAGGGTCCTACGAGCAGTACTTC. Amino acid sequence: CASSLEFLAGEGSYEQYF.

This clonotype was recorded many times. The genes are TRBV29-1 and TRBJ2-7, with D unclear. CDR3 size: 10 residues. Germline CDR1 reads SQVTM; CDR2 reads ANQGSEA. Deletions cut 3 bases from V and 5 bases from J, with 5 bases between. This CDR3 reads CSVEGNEQYF. The DNA for the CDR3 is TGCAGCGTTGAGGGTAACGAGCAGTACTTC.

This clonotype has at least ten counts. The V and J genes are TRBV28 and TRBJ2-7, with D tentatively TRBD1 (6 bases). The CDR3 spans 14 residues. The V gene's germline CDR1 is MDHEN and CDR2 SYDVKM. The ends were cut back, 2 bases at V and 1 base at J, with 9 bases in the middle. The CDR3 DNA sequence: TGTGCCAGCAGTTTACTGGGGGCTTCCTACGAGCAGTACTTC. It encodes CASSLLGASYEQYF. Variable domain in full (rest from reference TRBV28 and TRBJ2-7): DVKVTQSSRYLVKRTGEKVFLECVQDMDHENMFWYRQDPGLGLRLIYFSYDVKMKEKGDIPEGYSVSREKKERFSLILESASTNQTSMYLCASSLLGASYEQYFGPGTRLTVT.

This clonotype has ten or more counts. V usage is TRBV14 and J usage is TRBJ1-5; TRBD1 matches 8 bases. The CDR3 has 19 amino acids. J lost 7 bases, V lost 1 base, and 18 bases had no gene match. The germline V gene encodes CDR1 SGHDN and CDR2 FVKESK. CDR3 nucleotides: TGTGCCAGCAGCCAAGTGGTCGTCCGGACAGGGCGTTTTGTGCAGCCCCAGCATTTT. Translating gives CASSQVVVRTGRFVQPQHF.

This clonotype was observed at least ten times. The chain has TRBV2 and TRBJ1-2; tentative D call: TRBD1 (5 bases). This CDR3 comprises 14 residues. Per the germline V gene, CDR1 is SNHLY and CDR2 is FYNNEI. V gave up 3 bases and J gave up 2 bases, with 10 bases separating them. The CDR3 region is CASSDRGSNYGYTF. Here the CDR3 DNA reads TGTGCCAGCAGTGATCGGGGGTCAAACTATGGCTACACCTTC.

This clonotype was counted ten times or more. The chain joins TRBV2 to TRBJ1-2; D uncertain. CDR1 and CDR2 from the germline V gene are SNHLY and FYNNEI. V lost 6 bases to trimming and J lost 8 bases, with 19 bases between them. The CDR3 contains 14 residues. This CDR3 is CASSLQVSGGGYTF. The CDR3 region has the DNA TGTGCCAGCAGCCTCCAGGTTTCCGGAGGGGGCTACACCTTC.

Many counts were recorded for this clonotype. J is TRBJ2-7 and V is TRBV11-2; D might be TRBD2 (6 bases). CDR3 length: 13 residues. Per germline, CDR1 SGHAT and CDR2 FQNNGV. Trimming removed 5 bases from V and 2 bases from J, with 10 bases in between. CDR3 sequence: CASSPRRAYEQYF. CDR3 nucleotides: TGTGCCAGCAGCCCGCGGAGGGCCTACGAGCAGTACTTC.

This clonotype was seen many times. The chain recombines TRBV30 with TRBJ2-7; D not resolved. V gave up 0 bases and J gave up 0 bases, with 12 bases separating them. The CDR3 is 15 amino acids. From germline, CDR1 is GTSNPN and CDR2 SVGIG (reference sequence). The CDR3 reads CAWSVSGANSYEQYF. Here the CDR3 DNA reads TGTGCCTGGAGTGTATCGGGTGCCAACTCCTACGAGCAGTACTTC. The full variable domain, rest sourced from reference TRBV30 and TRBJ2-7, is SQTIHQWPATLVQPVGSPLSLECTVEGTSNPNLYWYRQAAGRGLQLLFYSVGIGQISSEVPQNLSASRPQDRQFILSSKKLLLSDSGFYLCAWSVSGANSYEQYFGPGTRLTVT.

Ten or more counts support this clonotype. The gene calls are TRBV27 and TRBJ2-7, with D possibly being TRBD1 (6 bases). The CDR3 contains 13 residues. Germline values: CDR1 MNHEY, CDR2 SMNVEV (reference sequence). The germline V and J ends were trimmed by 3 bases and 2 bases, with 8 bases remaining between them. In DNA, the CDR3 is TGTGCCAGCAGTTTGAGGGGGACCTACGAGCAGTACTTC. Translation: CASSLRGTYEQYF.

This clonotype was observed at least ten times. This chain uses TRBV5-1 with TRBJ2-7, with D unclear. In germline, CDR1 is SGHRS, CDR2 YFSETQ. This CDR3 comprises 16 residues. V lost 1 base to trimming and J lost 3 bases, with 17 bases between them. Written as DNA, the CDR3 is TGCGCCAGCAGCTTGAATGTCCCTGGTGGTGGCTACGAGCAGTACTTC. Amino acids: CASSLNVPGGGYEQYF. The variable domain in full, with the rest retrieved from reference TRBV5-1 and TRBJ2-7, is KAGVTQTPRYLIKTRGQQVTLSCSPISGHRSVSWYQQTPGQGLQFLFEYFSETQRNKGNFPGRFSGRQFSNSRSEMNVSTLELGDSALYLCASSLNVPGGGYEQYFGPGTRLTVT.

This clonotype has just a few counts. The chain has TRBV19 and TRBJ2-2; D tentatively reads TRBD1 or TRBD2 (5 bases each). Per germline, CDR1 LNHDA and CDR2 SQIVND (reference sequence). This CDR3 region has 16 residues. Trimming cost V 7 bases and J 4 bases, with 19 bases left between them. CDR3: CASTAGTPGATGELFF. The CDR3 DNA is TGTGCCAGTACCGCCGGGACCCCCGGAGCCACCGGGGAGCTGTTTTTT.

This clonotype was counted many times. The chain combines TRBV27 with TRBJ1-2, with D possibly matching TRBD1 (6 bases). With 5 bases removed from V and 4 bases from J, the gap between germline ends came to 17 bases. The CDR3 is made up of 15 amino acids. CDR1 MNHEY and CDR2 SMNVEV come from the germline V gene (reference sequence). CDR3 nucleotide sequence: TGTGCCAGCAGTCCCACGACAGGCTGGGGCTATGGCTACACCTTC. Amino acids: CASSPTTGWGYGYTF.

Comment on this clonotype: It may be a read error: a sequence one base away is much more abundant. The chain has TRBV11-2 and TRBJ2-7; 13 nucleotides align to TRBD2. Per germline, CDR1 SGHAT and CDR2 FQNNGV. There are 15 residues in the CDR3. CDR3 sequence: CVSSAGLAGPYEQYF. The CDR3 bases are TGTGTCAGCAGCGCGGGACTAGCGGGACCCTACGAGCAGTACTTC.